The 8 T cell receptor beta chains reported below all come from one sample, sequenced in a study of shared clonotypes between healthy human individuals. TCRdb's copy holds only in-frame clones and misses some; the assay was immunoSEQ multiplex PCR. The data contain about 1.5 million clones, 95% to 99% of them seen just once; the ten biggest clones take up 0.4% to 0.45%. Sequencing input: naive CD4+ T cells sorted from blood. Subset defined: CD45RA+ positively selected. These receptors all stem from a man in his thirties or forties in good health.

The V call is TRBV23-1, the J call TRBJ2-7; possibly TRBD1 for D (6 bases). TRBV23-1 counts as an open reading frame of uncertain function. The CDR3 extends over 15 amino acids. Trimming took 3 bases from V and 2 from J, leaving 14 bases between them. The CDR3 nucleotides read TGCGCCAGCAGTCAGCACCGGGACATCACCTACGAGCAGTACTTC. Translation gives CASSQHRDITYEQYF.

The V call is TRBV19, the J call TRBJ1-5; possibly TRBD1 for D (6 bases). Looked up from germline, CDR1 is LNHDA and CDR2 is SQIVND (reference sequence). The V and J ends lost 3 bases and 6 bases respectively, with 15 bases between them. The CDR3 covers 15 residues. Written as DNA, the CDR3 is TGTGCCAGTAGTATTCGCCCCAGGGGCGGTCAGCCCCAGCATTTT. Translating it yields CASSIRPRGGQPQHF.

The V gene is TRBV5-1, the J gene TRBJ1-4; D is undetermined. CDR1 is SGHRS, CDR2 YFSETQ, per germline. V was cut by 4 bases and J by 1 base, with 14 bases left in between. The CDR3 consists of 16 residues. CDR3 loop: CASSLGPLGTNEKLFF. The CDR3 nucleotides read TGCGCCAGCAGCCTCGGCCCCCTTGGAACTAATGAAAAACTGTTTTTT.

The genes are TRBV5-4 and TRBJ2-1, with D unclear. This CDR3 region has 13 residues. V shed 3 bases and J shed 4 bases, with 8 bases lying between them. Germline V gene data show CDR1 as SGHNT and CDR2 as YYREEE (reference sequence). This CDR3 is CASSSSEYNEQFF. The CDR3, as DNA: TGTGCCAGCAGCTCGAGCGAGTACAATGAGCAGTTCTTC. Supplemented by reference TRBV5-4 and TRBJ2-1, the full variable domain reads ETGVTQSPTHLIKTRGQQVTLRCSSQSGHNTVSWYQQALGQGPQFIFQYYREEENGRGNFPPRFSGLQFPNYSSELNVNALELDDSALYLCASSSSEYNEQFFGPGTRLTVL.

The CDR3 DNA reads as TGCGCCAGCAGCTCCGAGGGAAACACCGGGGAGCTGTTTTTT. Translation gives CASSSEGNTGELFF. The chain employs TRBV5-1 and TRBJ2-2; D is possibly TRBD2 (5 bases). Trimming took 3 bases from V and 2 from J, leaving 8 bases between them. Germline loops: CDR1 SGHRS, CDR2 YFSETQ. CDR3 length equals 14 residues.

The chain links TRBV18 to TRBJ2-3, with TRBD2 matching over 9 bases. J gave up 4 bases and V 3 bases, and 5 bases lay outside the gene matches. The CDR3 has 15 residues. Germline V gives CDR1 KGHSH, CDR2 LQKENI. The CDR3 reads CASSPLAGVSDTQYF. The CDR3 coding sequence is TGTGCCAGCTCACCTTTAGCGGGAGTGTCAGATACGCAGTATTTT.

The chain joins TRBV5-6 to TRBJ2-2; no definite D call. V was pared by 7 bases and J by 1 base, with 14 bases between. The CDR3 covers 15 residues. The germline V gene has CDR1 SGHDT and CDR2 YYEEEE. The CDR3 sequence is CASAKDRRNTGELFF. The CDR3 DNA reads TGTGCCAGCGCAAAGGATCGCAGGAACACCGGGGAGCTGTTTTTT.

The genes are TRBV2 and TRBJ2-2; 9 nucleotides match TRBD2. Germline CDR1 and CDR2: SNHLY and FYNNEI. The ends lost 6 bases at V and 0 bases at J; junction bases unmatched: 2. The CDR3 contains 15 residues. Written as DNA, the CDR3 is TGTGCCAGCAGGAGGACTAGCGCGAACACCGGGGAGCTGTTTTTT. Its translation is CASRRTSANTGELFF.